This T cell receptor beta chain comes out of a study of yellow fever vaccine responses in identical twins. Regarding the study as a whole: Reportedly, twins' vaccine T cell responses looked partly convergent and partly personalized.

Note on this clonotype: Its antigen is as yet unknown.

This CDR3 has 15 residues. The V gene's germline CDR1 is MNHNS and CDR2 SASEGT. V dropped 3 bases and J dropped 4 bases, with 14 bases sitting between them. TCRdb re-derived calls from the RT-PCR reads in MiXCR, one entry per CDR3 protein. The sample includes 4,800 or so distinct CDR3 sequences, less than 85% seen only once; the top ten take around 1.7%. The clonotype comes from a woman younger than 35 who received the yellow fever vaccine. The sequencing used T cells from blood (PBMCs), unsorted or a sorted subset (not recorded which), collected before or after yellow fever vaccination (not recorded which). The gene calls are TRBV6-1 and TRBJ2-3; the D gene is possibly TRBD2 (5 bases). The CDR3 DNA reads TGTGCCAGCAGTGAGGACTTTTCGTCCCCAGATACGCAGTATTTT. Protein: CASSEDFSSPDTQYF.